These 27 T cell receptor beta chains originate from one sample sequenced in a study of Graves' ophthalmopathy and Graves' hyperthyroidism. Transcripts of RNA were the source for amplifying TCR beta CDR3 regions. RT-PCR was first run with HTBI primers, then multiplex PCR in a second round. TCRdb called the multiplex PCR reads again in MiXCR, with one record for every CDR3 protein. The table shows some 400,000 distinct CDR3 sequences, with 15% to 20% occurring only once. The material sequenced was peripheral blood. These receptors were obtained from a young woman with Graves' ophthalmopathy.

This chain joins TRBV4-1 and TRBJ2-1; TRBD2 aligns across 13 bases. Germline V gene sequence: CDR1 MGHRA, CDR2 YSYEKL. V lost 7 bases to trimming and J lost 6 bases; unmatched junction nucleotides: 6. The CDR3 is made up of 15 amino acids. The CDR3 nucleotides are TGCGCCAGCACCGTAGGACTAGCGGGAGTCAATGAGCAGTTCTTC. The encoded protein is CASTVGLAGVNEQFF.

At least ten counts were recorded for this clonotype. At one of its ends the junction is not consistent with the germline gene, which may arise from a read error. V is TRBV27 and J is TRBJ2-6; no definite D call. Germline CDR1 MNHEY, CDR2 SMNVEV (reference sequence). The CDR3 has 16 amino acids. CDR3 sequence (DNA): TGTGCCGGCAGTTTCGTCCTCAGCTCTGGGGCCAACGTCCTGACTTTC. It encodes CAGSFVLSSGANVLTF.

This clonotype has at least ten counts. V is TRBV6-5 and J is TRBJ1-2; TRBD1 matches 9 bases. CDR1 and CDR2 (germline): MNHEY, SVGAGI. The V and J ends lost 6 bases and 8 bases, in that order; junction bases with no gene match: 13. CDR3 length equals 15 residues. The CDR3: CASRRGTGRREGYTF. CDR3 in DNA: TGTGCCAGCAGGCGGGGGACAGGGCGGAGAGAGGGCTACACCTTC.

The chain combines TRBV3-1 with TRBJ1-5; 11 bases map to TRBD1. This CDR3 has 15 amino acids. The V gene's germline CDR1 is LGHDT and CDR2 YNNKEL (reference sequence). V shed 5 bases and J 7 bases; nucleotides not matched to a gene: 7. CDR3 in DNA: TGTGCCAGCAGCTCGGACAGGGGGCTTGGGCAGCCCCAGCATTTT. The encoded protein is CASSSDRGLGQPQHF.

This clonotype was seen a handful of times. The V and J genes are TRBV7-2 and TRBJ1-5; D uncertain. V lost 1 base to trimming and J lost 0 bases, with 7 bases between them. CDR3 length equals 15 residues. Germline CDR1 and CDR2: SGHTA and FQGNSA. This CDR3 reads CASSLVPNSNQPQHF. DNA for the CDR3: TGTGCCAGCAGCTTAGTCCCCAATAGCAATCAGCCCCAGCATTTT.

The sample holds many counts of this clonotype. The chain links TRBV6-5 to TRBJ1-5; D gene uncertain. CDR3 size: 13 residues. V was cut by 2 bases and J by 4 bases, with 6 bases left in between. In germline, CDR1 is MNHEY, CDR2 SVGAGI. The CDR3 sequence is CASSYNGNQPQHF. The CDR3, as DNA: TGTGCCAGCAGTTACAACGGGAATCAGCCCCAGCATTTT.

The chain couples TRBV28 to TRBJ1-2; 9 positions match TRBD1. The trim removed 5 bases at V and 6 bases at J, leaving 10 bases unmatched. Germline V gives CDR1 MDHEN, CDR2 SYDVKM. The CDR3 has 15 amino acids. CDR3 residues: CASSPTGTGFDGYTF. For the CDR3, the DNA is TGTGCCAGCAGTCCCACCGGGACAGGGTTCGATGGCTACACCTTC.

This chain links TRBV15 with TRBJ1-2, with TRBD1 matching 7 bases. Germline V gene sequence: CDR1 LNHNV, CDR2 YYDKDF (reference sequence). Unmatched junction bases numbered 27, after V lost 1 base and J lost 4 bases. CDR3 length: 22 amino acids. CDR3 loop: CATSRGLTPRRGIQGPSYGYTF. CDR3 sequence (DNA): TGTGCCACCAGCAGAGGACTCACCCCCCGTCGGGGCATACAGGGGCCGAGCTATGGCTACACCTTC.

The chain has TRBV20-1 and TRBJ2-2; TRBD1 is a possible D gene (6 bases). The CDR3 is 15 residues long. Germline CDR1 reads DFQATT; CDR2 reads SNEGSKA (reference sequence). V lost 3 bases and J 5 bases, leaving 16 bases between the germline ends. The CDR3 DNA follows: TGCAGTGCTAGGTGGGGGCCCCTAAGAACCGGGGAGCTGTTTTTT. It translates to CSARWGPLRTGELFF.

This clonotype was recorded many times. This rearrangement joins TRBV6-2 or TRBV6-3 to TRBJ2-3, with 9 bases fitting TRBD2. V lost 0 bases and J lost 5; bases outside the gene matches: 9. This CDR3 has 17 residues. Germline loops: CDR1 MNHEY, CDR2 SVGEGT. The CDR3 spells CASSYSTALAGKDTQYF. The CDR3 nucleotides read TGTGCCAGCAGTTACTCCACGGCACTAGCGGGCAAAGATACGCAGTATTTT.

This clonotype has ten or more counts. The rearrangement uses TRBV12-3 or TRBV12-4 and TRBJ2-7, with D perhaps given as TRBD1 or TRBD2 (6 bases each). V gave up 7 bases and J gave up 0 bases, with 16 bases separating them. The CDR3 is 15 residues long. DNA for the CDR3: TGTGCCAGCACCGGGGGACCAGGGGACTCCTACGAGCAGTACTTC. As protein: CASTGGPGDSYEQYF.

The chain has TRBV6-2 or TRBV6-3 and TRBJ1-5; no definite D call. Germline V gene sequence: CDR1 MNHEY, CDR2 SVGEGT. V gave up 0 bases and J gave up 5 bases, with 2 bases separating them. The CDR3 spans 12 residues. CDR3 coding DNA: TGTGCCAGCAGTTACTCTGATCAGCCCCAGCATTTT. This gives the protein CASSYSDQPQHF.

This clonotype was found many times. The chain carries TRBV4-3 and TRBJ2-7, with 8 bases fitting TRBD1. V lost 4 bases, J lost 3 bases, and 2 bases stayed unmatched. The CDR3 runs 13 residues. Germline V gene sequence: CDR1 LGHNA, CDR2 YSLEER. Here the CDR3 DNA reads TGCGCCAGCAGCCGGGACAGGTACTACGAGCAGTACTTC. Residues: CASSRDRYYEQYF.

This clonotype was detected ten times or more. This sequence joins TRBV28 and TRBJ2-7; 8 nucleotides match TRBD2. Germline CDR1 reads MDHEN; CDR2 reads SYDVKM. The CDR3 runs 17 residues. V shed 6 bases, J shed 4 bases, and the junction held 17 bases outside the gene matches. CDR3 loop: CASSRPLTSGEEYEQYF. CDR3 coding DNA: TGTGCCAGCAGCCGGCCGCTCACTAGCGGAGAGGAGTACGAGCAGTACTTC. Looking up the rest from reference TRBV28 and TRBJ2-7 gives the full variable domain: DVKVTQSSRYLVKRTGEKVFLECVQDMDHENMFWYRQDPGLGLRLIYFSYDVKMKEKGDIPEGYSVSREKKERFSLILESASTNQTSMYLCASSRPLTSGEEYEQYFGPGTRLTVT.

This clonotype was observed at least ten times. This rearrangement joins TRBV6-5 to TRBJ1-1, with 7 bases lining up with TRBD1. Per germline, CDR1 MNHEY and CDR2 SVGAGI. Losses at the gene ends were 4 bases for V and 1 base for J; bases not matched to a gene: 6. The CDR3 totals 15 residues. CDR3 bases: TGTGCCAGCAGTTTTGATCGGGACAGGAACACTGAAGCTTTCTTT. Its translation: CASSFDRDRNTEAFF.

There are many counts of this clonotype. The chain couples TRBV11-2 to TRBJ2-3, with TRBD2 matching 9 bases. The CDR3 consists of 16 residues. With 5 bases clipped from V and 2 bases from J, the junction kept 8 bases outside the gene matches. Germline loops: CDR1 SGHAT, CDR2 FQNNGV. CDR3 protein: CASSHQTSGPTDTQYF. The CDR3 DNA is TGTGCCAGCAGCCATCAGACTAGCGGCCCCACAGATACGCAGTATTTT.

This clonotype was counted at least ten times. The rearrangement links TRBV2 to TRBJ2-4, with D unresolved. The germline V and J ends were trimmed by 7 bases and 2 bases, with 24 bases remaining between them. The CDR3 extends over 18 amino acids. Germline CDR1 and CDR2: SNHLY and FYNNEI. CDR3: CASNRSPGILGTKNIQYF. CDR3 coding DNA: TGTGCCAGCAATCGATCCCCAGGAATCCTGGGGACCAAAAACATTCAGTACTTC.

This chain joins TRBV27 and TRBJ2-7; D gene uncertain. Germline loops: CDR1 MNHEY, CDR2 SMNVEV (reference sequence). V was clipped by 4 bases and J by 0 bases, with 7 bases between them. The CDR3 has 13 residues. The CDR3 reads CASSWRFSYEQYF. DNA for the CDR3: TGTGCCAGCAGTTGGCGGTTCTCCTACGAGCAGTACTTC.

This clonotype showed up many times. The chain has TRBV19 and TRBJ1-3, with 7 bases matching TRBD1. J gave up 7 bases and V 7 bases, and 10 bases lay outside the gene matches. This CDR3 has 14 amino acids. Germline lookup yields CDR1 LNHDA and CDR2 SQIVND (reference sequence). This chain's CDR3 is CASNPGGYRNTIYF. DNA of the CDR3: TGTGCCAGTAACCCAGGGGGTTACCGGAACACCATATATTTT.

The chain is built from TRBV2 and TRBJ2-5; 11 bases align to TRBD2. Germline trimming cut 7 bases from V and 7 bases from J; bases unmatched to any gene: 5. CDR1 is SNHLY and CDR2 is FYNNEI in the germline V gene. The CDR3 sequence is 13 residues long. The CDR3 DNA reads as TGTGCCAGCATTCTAGCGGGAGGATCGACCCAGTACTTC. It specifies CASILAGGSTQYF.

This clonotype was picked up many times. The rearrangement uses TRBV20-1 and TRBJ2-5, with 10 bases that match TRBD2. The CDR3 is made up of 14 amino acids. CDR1 and CDR2 (germline): DFQATT, SNEGSKA (reference sequence). V dropped 6 bases and J dropped 2; count of bases not matched to a gene: 6. CDR3 residues: CSAELAGPQETQYF. Written as DNA, the CDR3 is TGCAGTGCGGAACTAGCGGGGCCACAAGAGACCCAGTACTTC.

This clonotype was observed many times. J is TRBJ1-1 and V is TRBV11-1, with D unresolved. Trimming stripped 5 bases from V and 8 bases from J, with 12 bases between. Germline-derived CDR1 and CDR2 are SGHAT and FQDESV (reference sequence). CDR3 size: 12 residues. The CDR3 sequence: CASSLDRREAFF. The CDR3, as DNA: TGTGCCAGCAGCCTCGACCGACGGGAAGCTTTCTTT. Full variable domain (missing parts from reference TRBV11-1 and TRBJ1-1): EAEVAQSPRYKITEKSQAVAFWCDPISGHATLYWYRQILGQGPELLVQFQDESVVDDSQLPKDRFSAERLKGVDSTLKIQPAELGDSAMYLCASSLDRREAFFGQGTRLTVV.

This clonotype was seen many times. V is TRBV27 and J is TRBJ1-2, with 10 bases that match TRBD1. V dropped 0 bases and J dropped 5; count of bases not matched to a gene: 6. The germline V gene encodes CDR1 MNHEY and CDR2 SMNVEV (reference sequence). CDR3 size: 16 residues. The CDR3 is CASSLSPRDRGYGYTF. CDR3 nucleotide sequence: TGTGCCAGCAGTTTATCCCCCCGGGACAGGGGATATGGCTACACCTTC.

The chain links TRBV20-1 to TRBJ2-5; D uncertain. V lost 0 bases and J lost 6, with 8 bases in between. The CDR3 contains 12 residues. Germline V gene data show CDR1 as DFQATT and CDR2 as SNEGSKA (reference sequence). The CDR3 DNA is TGCAGTGCTAGAGAAGGGATGAAGACCCAGTACTTC. Translation: CSAREGMKTQYF.

The CDR3 DNA reads TGCAGTGCTAGCCGGGACCTCGATCTCCCCCAGCATTTT. Its protein product is CSASRDLDLPQHF. J is TRBJ1-5 and V is TRBV20-1, with D possibly TRBD1 on 5 matching bases. This CDR3 has 13 residues. The V and J ends lost 3 bases and 10 bases respectively, with 16 bases between them. CDR1 is DFQATT and CDR2 is SNEGSKA in the germline V gene (reference sequence).

Ten or more counts support this clonotype. V usage is TRBV5-6 and J usage is TRBJ2-4; D may correspond to TRBD1 or TRBD2 (5 bases each). The ends were cut back, 7 bases at V and 4 bases at J, with 9 bases in the middle. The V gene's germline CDR1 is SGHDT and CDR2 YYEEEE. The CDR3 is 12 amino acids. The CDR3 here is CASGTDKNIQYF. The CDR3 DNA is TGTGCCAGCGGGACGGATAAAAACATTCAGTACTTC.

This clonotype has ten or more counts. V and J are TRBV2 and TRBJ1-1; D gene uncertain. This CDR3 has 13 amino acids. V was shortened by 9 bases and J by 2 bases, with 13 bases between the two germline ends. Germline values: CDR1 SNHLY, CDR2 FYNNEI. The CDR3 region is CASIPRPNTEAFF. The CDR3 DNA sequence: TGTGCCAGTATTCCCAGACCTAACACTGAAGCTTTCTTT.